The 21 T cell receptor beta chains listed next were all sequenced from one sample in a study of OX40 agonist ivuxolimab in advanced cancers. Data came from immunoSEQ multiplex PCR; TCRdb stores just in-frame clones and leaves some out. The data contain roughly 53,000 clones, 84% of them seen just once; the ten biggest clones take up 0.5% to 0.7%. The sample here was CD4+ or CD8+ T cells sorted from blood, taken in a trial of the OX40 agonist ivuxolimab. The receptor source for this set is an adult with an advanced solid tumor such as melanoma, head and neck, liver or kidney cancer.

The chain has TRBV19 and TRBJ1-5; TRBD1 matches at 8 bases. Germline V CDR1 and CDR2: LNHDA, SQIVND (reference sequence). The CDR3 runs to 16 residues. The J segment lost 3 bases and the V segment lost 5 bases, leaving 9 bases of the junction unmatched. CDR3 region: CASSPNDRGDNQPQHF. The CDR3 bases are TGTGCCAGTAGTCCCAACGACAGGGGTGACAATCAGCCCCAGCATTTT.

The DNA for the CDR3 is TGTGCCAGCAGCTCCATAGTGAGGAAACCCAACTATGGCTACACCTTC. Protein: CASSSIVRKPNYGYTF. The chain uses TRBV7-8 and TRBJ1-2; D is unresolved. The CDR3 sequence is 16 residues long. Per germline, CDR1 SGHVS and CDR2 FQNEAQ. V shed 4 bases and J shed 2 bases, with 17 bases lying between them.

The CDR3 nucleotides are TGTGCCAGCAGTGTTGACAGGGGTTCTGGAAACACCATATATTTT. This gives the protein CASSVDRGSGNTIYF. The chain links TRBV6-1 to TRBJ1-3; TRBD1 matches at 8 bases. CDR1 is MNHNS and CDR2 is SASEGT in the germline V gene. This CDR3 has 15 residues. V was clipped by 4 bases and J by 1 base; unmatched bases: 3.

The chain couples TRBV6-7 to TRBJ2-3; no firm D call. TRBV6-7 is filed as an ORF, its function uncertain. This CDR3 comprises 15 residues. Trimming took off 8 bases at V and 0 bases at J, with 15 bases between the two ends. The CDR3 reads CASQRMVFSTDTQYF. The DNA for the CDR3 is TGTGCCAGCCAAAGGATGGTATTTAGCACAGATACGCAGTATTTT.

The J gene is TRBJ1-6, the V gene TRBV5-1, with D unresolved. V was cut by 0 bases and J by 6 bases, with 10 bases left in between. This CDR3 comprises 15 residues. CDR1 SGHRS and CDR2 YFSETQ come from the germline V gene. CDR3 sequence (DNA): TGCGCCAGCAGCTTGGAACTGGGTTCTAATTCACCCCTCCACTTT. Translated: CASSLELGSNSPLHF.

The V and J genes are TRBV2 and TRBJ2-3; tentatively, D is TRBD1 or TRBD2 (6 bases each). This CDR3 has 14 residues. Germline CDR1 and CDR2: SNHLY and FYNNEI. V lost 5 bases to trimming and J lost 4 bases, with 13 bases between them. CDR3 in amino acids: CASSHREAADTQYF. CDR3 coding DNA: TGTGCCAGCAGTCACAGGGAGGCGGCAGATACGCAGTATTTT.

This chain connects TRBV10-3 to TRBJ2-5; D might be TRBD2 (5 bases). This CDR3 spans 13 amino acids. CDR1 and CDR2 (germline): ENHRY, SYGVKD. Deletions cut 5 bases from V and 5 bases from J, with 12 bases between. The CDR3 region is CAISSREGETQYF. CDR3 nucleotides: TGTGCCATCAGTTCCCGGGAAGGGGAGACCCAGTACTTC.

The chain is built from TRBV5-1 and TRBJ2-2; TRBD1 matches at 8 bases. With V trimmed by 5 bases and J by 4 bases, 7 bases remained unmatched. The CDR3 sequence is 15 residues long. Germline loops: CDR1 SGHRS, CDR2 YFSETQ. CDR3 DNA: TGCGCCAGCAGAGCCGGGACAGGCGGCACCGGGGAGCTGTTTTTT. This encodes CASRAGTGGTGELFF. The whole variable domain, filled in from reference TRBV5-1 and TRBJ2-2, reads KAGVTQTPRYLIKTRGQQVTLSCSPISGHRSVSWYQQTPGQGLQFLFEYFSETQRNKGNFPGRFSGRQFSNSRSEMNVSTLELGDSALYLCASRAGTGGTGELFFGEGSRLTVL.

The chain joins TRBV5-6 to TRBJ2-2; D possibly matches TRBD1 or TRBD2 (6 bases each). There are 16 residues in the CDR3. V was trimmed by 0 bases and J by 3 bases, leaving 12 bases between them. Germline CDR1 reads SGHDT; CDR2 reads YYEEEE. The CDR3 region has the DNA TGTGCCAGCAGCTTGGCCACGGGGGCCGACACCGGGGAGCTGTTTTTT. The encoded protein is CASSLATGADTGELFF.

The sample holds one count of this clone. The rearrangement links TRBV6-1 to TRBJ1-5; D ambiguous. Germline V gene lookup returns CDR1 MNHNS and CDR2 SASEGT. V was trimmed by 1 base and J by 0 bases, leaving 16 bases between them. The CDR3 loop spans 18 amino acids. CDR3 protein: CASSEGVLVGYSNQPQHF. The CDR3 coding sequence is TGTGCCAGCAGTGAAGGCGTTCTGGTAGGTTATAGCAATCAGCCCCAGCATTTT.

The gene calls are TRBV10-2 and TRBJ2-3; 13 bases map to TRBD2. This CDR3 has 19 residues. The germline V gene has CDR1 WSHSY and CDR2 SAAADI. V gave up 0 bases and J gave up 0 bases; unmatched junction bases: 6. The CDR3 loop reads CASSESGGLAGFSTDTQYF. The CDR3 nucleotides read TGCGCCAGCAGTGAGTCTGGGGGACTAGCGGGGTTTAGCACAGATACGCAGTATTTT.

The genes are TRBV18 and TRBJ2-1, with D unresolved. V was trimmed by 6 bases and J by 0 bases, leaving 15 bases between them. This CDR3 has 16 amino acids. From germline, CDR1 is KGHSH and CDR2 LQKENI. The CDR3 DNA reads as TGTGCCAGCTCCCCTTCGGGTCTAAGCTCCTACAATGAGCAGTTCTTC. This sequence encodes CASSPSGLSSYNEQFF.

The genes are TRBV4-2 and TRBJ1-4; D is perhaps TRBD1 (5 bases). This CDR3 spans 15 amino acids. The ends were cut back, 3 bases at V and 5 bases at J, with 13 bases in the middle. The germline V gene has CDR1 LGHNA and CDR2 YNFKEQ. Here the CDR3 reads CASSHFSGLNEKLFF. Written as DNA, the CDR3 is TGTGCCAGCAGCCATTTCTCGGGACTGAATGAAAAACTGTTTTTT.

This chain uses TRBV5-4 with TRBJ1-2; D uncertain. This CDR3 has 15 residues. Deletions cut 1 base from V and 5 bases from J, with 15 bases between. Germline assignment: CDR1 SGHNT and CDR2 YYREEE (reference sequence). This chain's CDR3 is CASSLRLTGSYGYTF. For the CDR3, the DNA is TGTGCCAGCAGCTTGCGCCTGACCGGCTCTTATGGCTACACCTTC.

CDR3 in DNA: TGTGCCAGCAGCGTAGATCGGGGGGCGTCCTACGAGCAGTACTTC. Encoded protein: CASSVDRGASYEQYF. J is TRBJ2-7 and V is TRBV9; TRBD2 might be the D (7 bases). Germline V gene lookup returns CDR1 SGDLS and CDR2 YYNGEE. The CDR3 covers 15 residues. V lost 0 bases and J 1 base, leaving 11 bases between the germline ends.

The CDR3 DNA sequence: TGCGCCAGCAGCCAAGTACATTCACCCCTCCACTTT. It specifies CASSQVHSPLHF. The V gene is TRBV4-1, the J gene TRBJ1-6; D not resolved. Trimming stripped 1 base from V and 8 bases from J, with 3 bases between. CDR3 length: 12 residues. Germline lookup yields CDR1 MGHRA and CDR2 YSYEKL.

This clone was detected a few times. The rearrangement joins TRBV28 to TRBJ1-5; no clear D gene. From germline, CDR1 is MDHEN and CDR2 SYDVKM. The ends were cut back, 3 bases at V and 2 bases at J, with 8 bases in the middle. The CDR3 spans 14 residues. CDR3 coding DNA: TGTGCCAGCAGTTTTATGTTCGGCAATCAGCCCCAGCATTTT. Translation gives CASSFMFGNQPQHF. Complete variable domain (other parts from reference TRBV28 and TRBJ1-5): DVKVTQSSRYLVKRTGEKVFLECVQDMDHENMFWYRQDPGLGLRLIYFSYDVKMKEKGDIPEGYSVSREKKERFSLILESASTNQTSMYLCASSFMFGNQPQHFGDGTRLSIL.

CDR3 loop: CASSLAGVTEAFF. CDR3 nucleotide sequence: TGCGCCAGCAGCTTGGCAGGCGTCACTGAAGCTTTCTTT. The V and J genes are TRBV5-1 and TRBJ1-1, with no clear D. The CDR3 has 13 residues. The germline V gene encodes CDR1 SGHRS and CDR2 YFSETQ. Trimming removed 0 bases from V and 4 bases from J, with 7 bases in between. Complete variable domain (other parts from reference TRBV5-1 and TRBJ1-1): KAGVTQTPRYLIKTRGQQVTLSCSPISGHRSVSWYQQTPGQGLQFLFEYFSETQRNKGNFPGRFSGRQFSNSRSEMNVSTLELGDSALYLCASSLAGVTEAFFGQGTRLTVV.

This clone was detected once. This chain uses TRBV5-6 with TRBJ1-5; no clear D. The CDR3 extends over 13 amino acids. V was pared by 2 bases and J by 9 bases, with 12 bases between. The V gene's germline CDR1 is SGHDT and CDR2 YYEEEE. The DNA of the CDR3 is TGTGCCAGCAGCTTTGACGGGAATGGGCCCCAGCATTTT. Encoded protein: CASSFDGNGPQHF.

J is TRBJ1-6 and V is TRBV9; tentative D call: TRBD1 (5 bases). The CDR3 has 13 residues. Trimming took off 8 bases at V and 8 bases at J, with 14 bases between the two ends. CDR1 is SGDLS, CDR2 YYNGEE, per germline. CDR3 DNA: TGTGCCAGTGGGGAGGGGCGCGATTCACCCCTCCACTTT. Its protein is CASGEGRDSPLHF.

The CDR3 coding sequence is TGTGCCAGCAGCCAAGCGGGGGGGTCAGATACGCAGTATTTT. Translating gives CASSQAGGSDTQYF. V usage is TRBV11-2 and J usage is TRBJ2-3, with 10 bases lining up with TRBD2. V shed 5 bases, J shed 4 bases, and the junction held 3 bases outside the gene matches. Germline values: CDR1 SGHAT, CDR2 FQNNGV. This CDR3 comprises 14 residues.